The TCR beta chain described here comes from a study of blood T cell repertoires in COVID-19. The assay was immunoSEQ multiplex PCR, and TCRdb's table has in-frame clones only and misses some. Of 97,000 or so clones listed, roughly 87% were seen once; the top ten hold 15% to 20%. The V gene end was trimmed by 4 bases and the J gene end by 10 bases; junction bases not matched to a gene: 9. This CDR3 has 15 residues. The germline gives CDR1 SGHRS, CDR2 YFSETQ. This TCR derives from an elderly man with acute or convalescent COVID-19. Specimen: peripheral blood. The chain combines TRBV5-1 with TRBJ2-1; 12 bases are a match to TRBD2. The CDR3 reads CASSRLTSGSEEQFF. CDR3 DNA: TGCGCCAGCAGCCGCCTGACTAGCGGGAGTGAGGAGCAGTTCTTC.